These 19 T cell receptor beta chains share one sample of origin, sequenced in a study of blood T cell repertoires in COVID-19. TCRdb's table, derived via immunoSEQ multiplex PCR, lists solely in-frame clones and lacks some. The sample lists about 34,000 clones, over 90% occurring once. Material for sequencing was peripheral blood. These receptors came from a man between 60 and 70 years old with active or convalescent COVID-19.

This chain connects TRBV7-6 to TRBJ2-1, with 11 bases that match TRBD2. CDR1 and CDR2 from the germline V gene are SGHVS and FNYEAQ. J gave up 7 bases and V 5 bases, and 13 bases lay outside the gene matches. This CDR3 has 17 residues. Here the CDR3 DNA reads TGTGCCAGCAGCCAAACTCCCGGGACTAGCGGCAAGAATGAGCAGTTCTTC. It codes for CASSQTPGTSGKNEQFF.

The chain employs TRBV2 and TRBJ2-1; possibly TRBD2 for D (6 bases). The V end lost 6 bases, the J end lost 3 bases, and 15 bases lay between the germline ends. Germline CDR1 is SNHLY and CDR2 is FYNNEI. The CDR3 runs 15 residues. The CDR3 protein is CASRNRRGNYNEQFF. CDR3 in DNA: TGTGCCAGCAGGAACAGACGGGGGAACTACAATGAGCAGTTCTTC.

This clone was observed a handful of times. V gene TRBV19 combines with J gene TRBJ2-2; 10 positions agree with TRBD1. This CDR3 is built from 15 residues. CDR1 is LNHDA, CDR2 SQIVND, per germline (reference sequence). Trimming cost V 5 bases and J 7 bases; bases outside gene matches: 7. The DNA of the CDR3 is TGTGCCAGTAGTGCCGACAGGGGGCGGGGCGGGGAGCTGTTTTTT. This sequence encodes CASSADRGRGGELFF.

This chain links TRBV9 with TRBJ2-7; 8 bases fit TRBD1. V dropped 2 bases and J dropped 6; count of bases not matched to a gene: 1. The CDR3 covers 12 residues. CDR1 and CDR2 (germline): SGDLS, YYNGEE. The CDR3 DNA sequence: TGTGCCAGCAGCGTCGACAGGGGCGAGCAGTACTTC. Translating it yields CASSVDRGEQYF.

The genes are TRBV4-1 and TRBJ1-3; D perhaps matches TRBD1 (6 bases). This CDR3 comprises 15 residues. In germline, CDR1 is MGHRA, CDR2 YSYEKL. Trimming stripped 6 bases from V and 4 bases from J, with 16 bases between. CDR3 region: CASSPWGQTGNTIYF. Here the CDR3 DNA reads TGCGCCAGCAGTCCCTGGGGACAAACCGGAAACACCATATATTTT.

The chain links TRBV21-1 to TRBJ2-4; the D call of TRBD2 is as the table states it, not checked on the DNA. TRBV21-1 is labeled a pseudogene. The CDR3 runs 14 residues. Written as DNA, the CDR3 is TGTGCCAGCACCCAAAGGGGGGGGGAAAACATTCAGTACTTC. It codes for CASTQRGGENIQYF.

This rearrangement joins TRBV28 to TRBJ1-2; D call uncertain. There are 12 residues in the CDR3. Germline lookup yields CDR1 MDHEN and CDR2 SYDVKM. Trimming took off 2 bases at V and 8 bases at J, with 9 bases between the two ends. The CDR3 loop reads CASSLISRGYTF. The CDR3 DNA reads TGTGCCAGCAGTTTAATCTCGAGGGGCTACACCTTC.

The chain joins TRBV5-5 to TRBJ2-1, with D perhaps matching TRBD2 (6 bases). There are 15 residues in the CDR3. Trimming took 3 bases from V and 7 from J, leaving 17 bases between them. Germline lookup yields CDR1 SGHKS and CDR2 YYEKEE (reference sequence). The CDR3 DNA follows: TGTGCCAGCAGCTACAGGTTAGGAGGGCTGAATGAGCAGTTCTTC. It translates to CASSYRLGGLNEQFF.

The chain carries TRBV11-2 and TRBJ1-3; the D gene is possibly TRBD1 (5 bases). The CDR3 length is 14 residues. With 1 base removed from V and 4 bases from J, the gap between germline ends came to 8 bases. From germline, CDR1 is SGHAT and CDR2 FQNNGV. The CDR3 sequence: CASSLGRTGNTIYF. CDR3 DNA sequence: TGTGCCAGCAGCTTAGGAAGGACAGGAAACACCATATATTTT.

This clone appeared once. The gene calls are TRBV6-4 and TRBJ1-6; D ambiguous. CDR3 length equals 13 residues. The ends were cut back, 6 bases at V and 10 bases at J, with 13 bases in the middle. The germline V gene has CDR1 MRHNA and CDR2 SNTAGT. Here the CDR3 DNA reads TGTGCCAGCAGAAGCCCGACTTTCTCACCCCTCCACTTT. Residues: CASRSPTFSPLHF.

The chain combines TRBV19 with TRBJ2-7; a weak D match, TRBD2 (6 bases). This CDR3 is built from 13 residues. Trimming cost V 5 bases and J 6 bases, with 14 bases left between them. Germline V gene lookup returns CDR1 LNHDA and CDR2 SQIVND (reference sequence). CDR3 loop: CASSSQGGIEQYF. The CDR3 nucleotides read TGTGCCAGTAGTTCTCAGGGAGGTATCGAGCAGTACTTC.

This rearrangement joins TRBV19 to TRBJ1-5, with D tentatively TRBD1 (6 bases). This CDR3 has 14 amino acids. With 6 bases removed from V and 4 bases from J, the gap between germline ends came to 13 bases. Germline V lookup: CDR1 LNHDA, CDR2 SQIVND (reference sequence). The CDR3, as DNA: TGTGCCAGTAGCGGTGACAGGTGGAATCAGCCCCAGCATTTT. Amino acids: CASSGDRWNQPQHF.

This clone was seen a single time. V and J are TRBV30 and TRBJ2-3; 8 bases map to TRBD2. CDR3 length equals 14 residues. Germline CDR1 reads GTSNPN; CDR2 reads SVGIG (reference sequence). V was clipped by 0 bases and J by 6 bases; unmatched bases: 5. CDR3: CAWSVPSGSDTQYF. CDR3 sequence (DNA): TGTGCCTGGAGTGTCCCCAGCGGGAGTGATACGCAGTATTTT.

This chain connects TRBV30 to TRBJ1-1, with D possibly TRBD1 on 6 matching bases. CDR1 is GTSNPN, CDR2 SVGIG, per germline (reference sequence). V shed 3 bases and J shed 0 bases, with 14 bases lying between them. This CDR3 has 15 residues. The CDR3 DNA is TGTGCCTGGAGCGACAGGAACGACATGAACACTGAAGCTTTCTTT. Translation gives CAWSDRNDMNTEAFF.

This clone was detected once. A read error may account for a junction end that differs from germline. V usage is TRBV7-8 and J usage is TRBJ1-1; perhaps TRBD1 as D (6 bases). The CDR3 is made up of 13 amino acids. From germline, CDR1 is SGHVS and CDR2 FQNEAQ. As DNA, the CDR3 is TGTGCCAGCAGCTTTCAGGGGAACGCTGAAGCTTTCTTT. Encoded protein: CASSFQGNAEAFF.

The rearrangement uses TRBV6-5 and TRBJ1-3; 8 bases fit TRBD1. This CDR3 spans 14 amino acids. With 6 bases clipped from V and 2 bases from J, the junction kept 3 bases outside the gene matches. Per the germline V gene, CDR1 is MNHEY and CDR2 is SVGAGI. Written as DNA, the CDR3 is TGTGCCAGCAGAGAGACAGGGGCTGGAAACACCATATATTTT. Its translation: CASRETGAGNTIYF.

The chain links TRBV19 to TRBJ2-1; D ambiguous. Germline CDR1 reads LNHDA; CDR2 reads SQIVND (reference sequence). The CDR3 is 12 residues long. The V gene lost 3 bases and the J gene lost 11 bases, with 11 bases spanning the gap. The CDR3 protein is CASSILQKKQFF. CDR3 nucleotide sequence: TGTGCCAGTAGTATCTTACAGAAGAAGCAGTTCTTC.

The V gene is TRBV2, the J gene TRBJ1-1; 10 bases are a match to TRBD1. Germline V gene sequence: CDR1 SNHLY, CDR2 FYNNEI. The J segment lost 6 bases and the V segment lost 6 bases, leaving 7 bases of the junction unmatched. This CDR3 is 14 amino acids long. The CDR3 here is CASSPGTGDPEAFF. The CDR3 DNA reads as TGTGCCAGCAGCCCAGGGACAGGGGACCCTGAAGCTTTCTTT.

The rearrangement joins TRBV5-1 to TRBJ1-6; no definite D call. The ends were cut back, 0 bases at V and 0 bases at J, with 10 bases in the middle. Germline CDR1 SGHRS, CDR2 YFSETQ. There are 17 residues in the CDR3. DNA of the CDR3: TGCGCCAGCAGCTTGGCCGGTGTGAGCTCCTATAATTCACCCCTCCACTTT. It is translated as CASSLAGVSSYNSPLHF.